This T cell receptor (beta chain) originates from a study of T cell responses to AZD1222 COVID-19 vaccine (dated by TCRdb to 2020 to 2023). Regarding the complete study: A total of about 230 trial participants underwent TCR sequencing, of whom 207 received two doses of AZD1222 and about 25 received two doses of the MenACWY control vaccine. Trial participants were enrolled by age into subgroups of 18-55, 56-69 and 70-plus years, and about 150, 27 and 61 TCR-sequenced participants, respectively, were included in these subgroups. General findings and caveats noted by the study authors: Conclusions about previously exposed vaccinees were limited because only six or seven AZD1222 recipients were SARS-CoV-2 seropositive at baseline. Because no day 14 peak-response samples were available, the repertoires could be characterized only after the peak T cell response. Spike-specific TCR breadth and depth rose significantly after two AZD1222 doses compared with day 0 and with MenACWY recipients. Reportedly, almost half of the unique spike-specific TCRs recognized epitopes lying outside the regions that are mutated in the B.1.351 and B.1.1.7 variants. The 56-69-year group was small, and its depth increase did not reach significance, likely because of low power. Participants were mostly white British, with more females than males. The authors suggested clonal diversity may have been underestimated. Vaccine-associated CD4 TCRs spanned the whole spike protein, with dominant responses in regions 160-218 and 743-854.

The time point label for this specimen denotes: baseline before first vaccination. What this sample's treatment or condition label stands for: meningococcal conjugate vaccine given as trial control. Samples from vaccinated people were obtained from the UK trials COV001 and COV002, which included a single-blind randomized controlled phase 2/3 trial of AZD1222 (ChAdOx1 nCoV-19) in healthy adults. For TCRbeta chain sequencing, PBMC samples from trial participants were taken at day 0 and at day 28 after the second dose. Sequences SGHRS (CDR1) and YFSETQ (CDR2) are obtained from the germline V gene. Counted from cysteine to phenylalanine, this CDR3 has 14 amino acids. Of all the DNA, just the CDR3 is kept, 42 bases in frame from base 1. V is pared back by 0 bases and J by 0 bases, with 6 bases lying between the germline termini. The CDR3 regions of human TCRbeta chains were subjected to immunosequencing. Concerning the study's data processing: Repertoire TCRs were checked for matches against a reference library of SARS-CoV-2-specific TCRs that had been generated using the MIRA antigen-specificity platform. Breadth was defined as the fraction of unique TCRs that were SARS-CoV-2-associated, and depth was defined as the fraction of total T cells that were SARS-CoV-2-associated. Each spike-specific TCR was assigned to its reactive spike region and to a CD4 or CD8 class using the MIRA data. Log10-transformed breadth and depth values were compared by one-way ANOVA with Sidak's multiple comparisons tests. The immuneACCESS repertoire file appears here via TCRdb, limited to in-frame rearrangements. These files lack a portion of the clones; in checked studies, under half of the deficit traces to unresolved V genes, and the cause of the others is not known. The DNA gave D and trimming, while V, J and clone size come from that table. The sample includes about 150,000 clones, with 88% observed a single time. The ten largest clones represent about 3.7% of the sample.

Concerning this clone: Its antigen is currently not known. No much larger clone is present one base from it, and per-base qualities are unavailable.

Specimen: peripheral blood, collected on day 0 of MenACWY control vaccination. This TCR derives from an adult in good health. Recombination connected TRBV5-1 to TRBJ1-1, with the D gene not confidently named. The CDR3: CASSLAQMNTEAFF. DNA sequence: TGCGCCAGCAGCTTGGCGCAGATGAACACTGAAGCTTTCTTT.